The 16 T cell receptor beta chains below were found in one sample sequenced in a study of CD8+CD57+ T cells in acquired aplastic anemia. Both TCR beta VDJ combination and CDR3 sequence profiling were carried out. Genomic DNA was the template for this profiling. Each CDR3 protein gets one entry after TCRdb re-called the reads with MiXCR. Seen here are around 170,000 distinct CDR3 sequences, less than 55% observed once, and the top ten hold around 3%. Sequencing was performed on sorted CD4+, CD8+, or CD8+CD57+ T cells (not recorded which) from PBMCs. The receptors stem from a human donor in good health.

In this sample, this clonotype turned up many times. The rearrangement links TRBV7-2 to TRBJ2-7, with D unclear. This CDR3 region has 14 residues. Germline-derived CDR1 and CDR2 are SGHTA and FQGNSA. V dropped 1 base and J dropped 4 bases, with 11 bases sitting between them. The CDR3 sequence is CASSLVPGSYEQYF. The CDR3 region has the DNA TGTGCCAGCAGCTTAGTTCCAGGATCATACGAGCAGTACTTC.

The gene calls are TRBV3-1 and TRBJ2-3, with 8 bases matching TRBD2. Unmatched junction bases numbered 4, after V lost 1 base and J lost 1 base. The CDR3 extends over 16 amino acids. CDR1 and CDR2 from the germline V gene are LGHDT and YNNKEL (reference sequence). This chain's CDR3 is CASSQAGSGGTDTQYF. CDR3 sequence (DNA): TGTGCCAGCAGCCAAGCCGGTAGCGGGGGCACAGATACGCAGTATTTT.

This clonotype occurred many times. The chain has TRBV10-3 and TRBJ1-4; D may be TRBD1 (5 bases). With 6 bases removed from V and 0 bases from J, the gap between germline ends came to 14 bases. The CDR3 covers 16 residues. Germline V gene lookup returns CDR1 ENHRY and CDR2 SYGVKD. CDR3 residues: CAISGGRTTTNEKLFF. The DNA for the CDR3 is TGTGCCATCAGCGGGGGAAGGACAACAACTAATGAAAAACTGTTTTTT.

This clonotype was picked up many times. Here the CDR3 DNA reads TGCAGTGCTAGATCGACAGGGACTGACTCTGGAAACACCATATATTTT. Protein sequence: CSARSTGTDSGNTIYF. The genes are TRBV20-1 and TRBJ1-3, with 7 positions matching TRBD1. Per germline, CDR1 DFQATT and CDR2 SNEGSKA (reference sequence). V was clipped by 2 bases and J by 0 bases; unmatched bases: 7. CDR3 size: 16 residues.

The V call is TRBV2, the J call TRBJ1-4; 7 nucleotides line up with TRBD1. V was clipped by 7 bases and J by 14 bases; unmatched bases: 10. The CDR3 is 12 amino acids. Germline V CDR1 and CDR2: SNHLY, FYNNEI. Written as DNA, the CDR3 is TGTGCCAGCACCGACAGGGCCGGGTCGCTGTTTTTT. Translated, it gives CASTDRAGSLFF.

The CDR3 is CASSYLQGTNEKLFF. The CDR3 coding sequence is TGTGCCAGCAGCTATCTACAGGGTACTAATGAAAAACTGTTTTTT. The chain is built from TRBV14 and TRBJ1-4, with D perhaps matching TRBD1 (6 bases). V dropped 5 bases and J dropped 2 bases, with 12 bases sitting between them. Germline V gene lookup returns CDR1 SGHDN and CDR2 FVKESK. The CDR3 has 15 residues.

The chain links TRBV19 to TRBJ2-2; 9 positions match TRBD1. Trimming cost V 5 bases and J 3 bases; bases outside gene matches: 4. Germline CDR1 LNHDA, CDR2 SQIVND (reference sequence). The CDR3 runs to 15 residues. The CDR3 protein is CASSYRDRDTGELFF. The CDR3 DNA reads TGTGCCAGTAGTTACCGGGACAGGGACACCGGGGAGCTGTTTTTT. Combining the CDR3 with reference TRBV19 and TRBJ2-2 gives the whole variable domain DGGITQSPKYLFRKEGQNVTLSCEQNLNHDAMYWYRQDPGQGLRLIYYSQIVNDFQKGDIAEGYSVSREKKESFPLTVTSAQKNPTAFYLCASSYRDRDTGELFFGEGSRLTVL.

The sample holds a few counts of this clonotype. The CDR3 DNA reads TGTGCCAGCAGTGATAGCGGGGGAGTCTACGAGCAGTACTTC. Amino acids: CASSDSGGVYEQYF. The chain recombines TRBV2 with TRBJ2-7; the match to TRBD2 covers 9 bases. The CDR3 is 14 amino acids. CDR1 is SNHLY and CDR2 is FYNNEI in the germline V gene. V was pared by 3 bases and J by 3 bases, with 3 bases of the junction left unmatched.

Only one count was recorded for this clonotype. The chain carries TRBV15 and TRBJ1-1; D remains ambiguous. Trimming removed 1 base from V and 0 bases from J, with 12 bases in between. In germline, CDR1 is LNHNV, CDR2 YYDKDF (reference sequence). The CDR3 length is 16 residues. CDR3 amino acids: CATSRGSGPLNTEAFF. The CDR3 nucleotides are TGTGCCACCAGCAGAGGAAGTGGCCCTCTGAACACTGAAGCTTTCTTT.

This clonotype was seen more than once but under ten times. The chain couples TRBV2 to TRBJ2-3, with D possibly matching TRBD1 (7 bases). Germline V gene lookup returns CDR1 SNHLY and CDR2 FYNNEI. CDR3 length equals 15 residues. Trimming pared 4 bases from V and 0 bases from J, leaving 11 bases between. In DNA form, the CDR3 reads TGTGCCAGCAGTGGCGGGACAGCTAGCACAGATACGCAGTATTTT. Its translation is CASSGGTASTDTQYF.

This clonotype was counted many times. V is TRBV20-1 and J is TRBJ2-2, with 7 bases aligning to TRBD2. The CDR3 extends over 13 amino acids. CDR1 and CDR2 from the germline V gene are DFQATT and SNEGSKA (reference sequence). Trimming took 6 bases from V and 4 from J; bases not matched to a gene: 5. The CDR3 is CSASRELTGELFF. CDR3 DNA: TGCAGTGCATCGCGGGAGCTCACCGGGGAGCTGTTTTTT.

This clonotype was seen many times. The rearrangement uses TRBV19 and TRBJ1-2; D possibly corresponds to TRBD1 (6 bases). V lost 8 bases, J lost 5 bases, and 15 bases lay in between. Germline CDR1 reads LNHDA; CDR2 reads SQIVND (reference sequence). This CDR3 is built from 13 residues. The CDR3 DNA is TGTGCCAGTGGACAGACAGCGACTTATGGCTACACCTTC. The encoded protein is CASGQTATYGYTF.

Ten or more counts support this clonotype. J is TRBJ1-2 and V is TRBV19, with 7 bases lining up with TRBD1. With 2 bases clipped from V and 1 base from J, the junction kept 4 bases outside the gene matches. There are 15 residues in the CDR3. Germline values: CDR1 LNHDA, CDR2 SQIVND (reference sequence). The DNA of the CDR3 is TGTGCCAGTAGTATACGGACAGGAAATAACTATGGCTACACCTTC. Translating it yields CASSIRTGNNYGYTF.

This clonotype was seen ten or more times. The CDR3 region has the DNA TGCAGTGCTAGAGATCAGAGCACAGATACGCAGTATTTT. It is translated as CSARDQSTDTQYF. V and J are TRBV20-1 and TRBJ2-3; D unclear. Trimming removed 0 bases at V and 0 bases at J, with 4 bases between. CDR3 length: 13 amino acids. Germline V gene lookup returns CDR1 DFQATT and CDR2 SNEGSKA (reference sequence).

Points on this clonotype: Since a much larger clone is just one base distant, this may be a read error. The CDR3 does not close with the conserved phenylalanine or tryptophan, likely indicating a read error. CDR3 sequence: CASSYAMGVTDTQYS. The CDR3 region has the DNA TGTGCCAGCAGTTATGCTATGGGGGTCACAGATACGCAGTATTCT. The J gene is TRBJ2-3, the V gene TRBV12-3 or TRBV12-4; D is perhaps TRBD1 or TRBD2 (5 bases each). Trimming took 4 bases from V and 2 from J, leaving 13 bases between them. The CDR3 totals 15 residues.

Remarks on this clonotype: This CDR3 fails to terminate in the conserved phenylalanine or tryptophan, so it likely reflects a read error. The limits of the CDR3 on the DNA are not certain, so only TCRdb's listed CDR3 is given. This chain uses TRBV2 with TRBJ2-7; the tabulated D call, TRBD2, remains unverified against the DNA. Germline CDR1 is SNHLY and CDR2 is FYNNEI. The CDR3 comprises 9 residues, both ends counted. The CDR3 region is CASLLGWEQ.